What follows are 20 T cell receptor beta chains derived from one specimen sequenced in a study of cytomegalovirus exposure and HLA in healthy donors. A multiplex PCR was run with 60 Vbeta primers and 13 Jbeta primers. Libraries were prepared by immunoSEQ multiplex PCR; TCRdb keeps only in-frame clonotypes and omits some of them. The sample lists roughly 240,000 clones; approximately 81% were seen once. Sequencing was carried out using PBMCs. The source of these receptors is a girl aged 2-10 years in good health and CMV-seronegative.

The genes are TRBV27 and TRBJ2-1; TRBD1 matches 8 bases. This CDR3 spans 15 amino acids. Germline-derived CDR1 and CDR2 are MNHEY and SMNVEV (reference sequence). The V and J ends lost 5 bases and 0 bases, in that order; junction bases with no gene match: 3. The CDR3 DNA reads as TGTGCCAGCAGTCCGACAGGGGCCTCCTACAATGAGCAGTTCTTC. Its protein product is CASSPTGASYNEQFF.

The chain joins TRBV20-1 to TRBJ2-1; 8 bases match TRBD2. The CDR3 contains 10 residues. Germline CDR1 is DFQATT and CDR2 is SNEGSKA (reference sequence). After removal of 5 bases from V and 12 bases from J, the junction contained 3 bases not matched to a gene. The DNA for the CDR3 is TGCAGTGCTGGACTAGCAGCGCAGTTCTTC. This encodes CSAGLAAQFF.

V usage is TRBV2 and J usage is TRBJ1-3; D call uncertain. V gave up 5 bases and J gave up 0 bases, with 8 bases separating them. Per germline, CDR1 SNHLY and CDR2 FYNNEI. CDR3 size: 14 residues. CDR3 protein: CASSWRRSGNTIYF. The CDR3 bases are TGTGCCAGCAGTTGGCGGCGCTCTGGAAACACCATATATTTT.

J is TRBJ1-6 and V is TRBV30; 8 bases match TRBD1. This CDR3 has 14 residues. Germline CDR1 GTSNPN, CDR2 SVGIG (reference sequence). Trimming took 4 bases from V and 13 from J; bases not matched to a gene: 12. The CDR3 region is CAWTPGQVNDPLHF. The CDR3 nucleotides are TGTGCCTGGACCCCGGGACAGGTTAATGATCCCCTCCACTTT.

The genes are TRBV4-1 and TRBJ2-5; possibly TRBD1 for D (5 bases). The CDR3 consists of 13 residues. CDR1 is MGHRA and CDR2 is YSYEKL in the germline V gene. V dropped 2 bases and J dropped 5 bases, with 9 bases sitting between them. The CDR3 region is CASSQQGSETQYF. The CDR3 DNA reads as TGCGCCAGCAGCCAACAGGGATCCGAGACCCAGTACTTC.

The chain is built from TRBV6-5 and TRBJ1-5, with D perhaps matching TRBD1 (5 bases). Trimming shortened V by 8 bases and J by 1 base, and 12 bases separated the two germline ends. The CDR3 covers 14 residues. Germline CDR1 is MNHEY and CDR2 is SVGAGI. The CDR3 sequence: CASRPDMSNQPQHF. In DNA form, the CDR3 reads TGTGCCAGCCGGCCGGACATGAGCAATCAGCCCCAGCATTTT.

V gene TRBV4-1 combines with J gene TRBJ1-4, with a tentative D call TRBD1 (6 bases). The CDR3 has 14 amino acids. V was trimmed by 1 base and J by 7 bases, leaving 10 bases between them. Per germline, CDR1 MGHRA and CDR2 YSYEKL. In DNA, the CDR3 is TGCGCCAGCAGCCAAGCCGACAGGAGTGAAAAACTGTTTTTT. Its protein product is CASSQADRSEKLFF.

The rearrangement joins TRBV10-3 to TRBJ1-5; 8 bases match TRBD1. This CDR3 is built from 16 residues. Germline CDR1 and CDR2: ENHRY and SYGVKD. With V trimmed by 4 bases and J by 2 bases, 7 bases remained unmatched. CDR3 region: CAISGAGGSGNQPQHF. The CDR3 nucleotides are TGTGCCATCAGTGGGGCAGGGGGCTCGGGCAATCAGCCCCAGCATTTT.

This sequence joins TRBV6-6 and TRBJ2-3; 13 bases map to TRBD2. Per germline, CDR1 MNHNY and CDR2 SVGAGI (reference sequence). V lost 5 bases to trimming and J lost 4 bases; unmatched junction nucleotides: 3. CDR3 length equals 15 residues. CDR3 protein: CASSRLAGGSDTQYF. In DNA, the CDR3 is TGTGCCAGCAGTCGACTAGCGGGGGGCTCAGATACGCAGTATTTT.

The CDR3 loop reads CASSYRGQGNEKLFF. DNA for the CDR3: TGTGCCAGCAGTTACCGAGGACAGGGGAATGAAAAACTGTTTTTT. The rearrangement links TRBV6-6 to TRBJ1-4; 9 bases are a match to TRBD1. With 2 bases clipped from V and 5 bases from J, the junction kept 3 bases outside the gene matches. This CDR3 comprises 15 residues. Looked up from germline, CDR1 is MNHNY and CDR2 is SVGAGI (reference sequence).

V gene TRBV4-2 combines with J gene TRBJ2-3; unclear D gene. The germline gives CDR1 LGHNA, CDR2 YNFKEQ. The CDR3 has 15 residues. Between the trimmed V and J ends, which lost 1 base and 0 bases, there was a span of 8 bases. The CDR3 is CASSQVVRSTDTQYF. Here the CDR3 DNA reads TGTGCCAGCAGCCAAGTGGTACGGAGCACAGATACGCAGTATTTT.

The CDR3 nucleotides are TGTGCCAGCAGTTACTCGCGAGGCTACACCTTC. It codes for CASSYSRGYTF. The chain recombines TRBV6-6 with TRBJ1-2; no firm D call. Trimming stripped 0 bases from V and 8 bases from J, with 4 bases between. CDR1 is MNHNY and CDR2 is SVGAGI in the germline V gene (reference sequence). This CDR3 contains 11 residues.

The V and J genes are TRBV6-1 and TRBJ2-7, with TRBD1 matching 12 bases. The CDR3 consists of 16 residues. The trim removed 4 bases at V and 5 bases at J, leaving 9 bases unmatched. CDR1 is MNHNS, CDR2 SASEGT, per germline. CDR3 residues: CASSVPGQGASHEQYF. For the CDR3, the DNA is TGTGCCAGCAGTGTACCGGGACAGGGGGCTTCGCACGAGCAGTACTTC.

In regard to this clone: The identical CDR3 is also encoded by other nucleotide sequences in the sample. V is TRBV11-2 and J is TRBJ1-1, with 10 bases matching TRBD1. The CDR3 totals 13 residues. Germline V gene data show CDR1 as SGHAT and CDR2 as FQNNGV. With V trimmed by 4 bases and J by 5 bases, 1 base remained unmatched. CDR3 in DNA: TGTGCCAGCAGCTCGGACAGGGGGACTGAAGCTTTCTTT. Translation gives CASSSDRGTEAFF.

The rearrangement uses TRBV25-1 and TRBJ2-1, with D possibly being TRBD1 (6 bases). The V gene lost 0 bases and the J gene lost 5 bases, with 14 bases spanning the gap. Germline loops: CDR1 MGHDK, CDR2 SYGVNS. The CDR3 is 16 amino acids. The CDR3 DNA follows: TGTGCCAGCAGTGAATATCCCCCGACAGGAGACAATGAGCAGTTCTTC. It encodes CASSEYPPTGDNEQFF.

The chain has TRBV7-2 and TRBJ1-2, with D hard to call. The CDR3 runs 11 residues. Germline values: CDR1 SGHTA, CDR2 FQGNSA. The ends were cut back, 1 base at V and 11 bases at J, with 8 bases in the middle. In DNA, the CDR3 is TGTGCCAGCAGCTTAGGGACTACGTACACCTTC. It specifies CASSLGTTYTF.

The rearrangement joins TRBV19 to TRBJ2-6; 7 nucleotides align to TRBD2. CDR3 size: 18 residues. Germline V gene sequence: CDR1 LNHDA, CDR2 SQIVND (reference sequence). Germline trimming cut 4 bases from V and 0 bases from J; bases unmatched to any gene: 9. In DNA, the CDR3 is TGTGCCAGTAGTAAAGGGCTAGCGGAGTACTCTGGGGCCAACGTCCTGACTTTC. This translates into CASSKGLAEYSGANVLTF.

The DNA of the CDR3 is TGTGCCAGCAGCTTAGCGTCGGACAGCCCGCATGGCTACACCTTC. Its protein is CASSLASDSPHGYTF. The gene calls are TRBV11-2 and TRBJ1-2; D is possibly TRBD1 (6 bases). V dropped 1 base and J dropped 6 bases, with 15 bases sitting between them. CDR3 size: 15 residues. The germline V gene has CDR1 SGHAT and CDR2 FQNNGV. The variable domain in full, with the rest retrieved from reference TRBV11-2 and TRBJ1-2, is EAGVAQSPRYKIIEKRQSVAFWCNPISGHATLYWYQQILGQGPKLLIQFQNNGVVDDSQLPKDRFSAERLKGVDSTLKIQPAKLEDSAVYLCASSLASDSPHGYTFGSGTRLTVV.

The rearrangement uses TRBV2 and TRBJ1-6; 8 bases align to TRBD1. The CDR3 has 14 residues. Trimming cost V 6 bases and J 10 bases; bases outside gene matches: 8. CDR1 SNHLY and CDR2 FYNNEI come from the germline V gene. CDR3 nucleotide sequence: TGTGCCAGCAGATCGACAGGGGTAGGCTCACCCCTCCACTTT. This gives the protein CASRSTGVGSPLHF.

As regards this clone: One junction end disagrees with the germline gene, perhaps due to a read error. CDR3 amino acids: CASSSDNEQFF. CDR3 coding DNA: TGCGCCAGCAGCTCCGACAATGAGCAGTTCTTC. The rearrangement links TRBV5-1 to TRBJ2-1; no definite D call. Per the germline V gene, CDR1 is SGHRS and CDR2 is YFSETQ. The CDR3 is 11 amino acids.